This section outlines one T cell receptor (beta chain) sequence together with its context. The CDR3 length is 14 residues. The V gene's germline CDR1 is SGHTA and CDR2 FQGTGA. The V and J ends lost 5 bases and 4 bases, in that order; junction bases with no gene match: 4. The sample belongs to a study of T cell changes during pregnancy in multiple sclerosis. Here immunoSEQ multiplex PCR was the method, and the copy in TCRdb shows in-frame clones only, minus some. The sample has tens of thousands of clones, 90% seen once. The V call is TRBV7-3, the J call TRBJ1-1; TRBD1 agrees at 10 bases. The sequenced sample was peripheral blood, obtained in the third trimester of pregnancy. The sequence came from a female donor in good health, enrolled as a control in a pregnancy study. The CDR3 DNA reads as TGTGCCAGCAGCCCCCGGACAGGGGGCACTGAAGCTTTCTTT. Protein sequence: CASSPRTGGTEAFF.